Included here is one T cell receptor (beta chain) sequence, with context. Its antigen is unknown. The entry originates in a study of cytotoxic CD8 clonotypes in ibrutinib-treated CLL. About the study: In all, roughly twelve patients were relapsed/refractory, about 15 were treatment-naive and 17 were IGHV unmutated. Patients gave response samples after a median around 11 months of treatment, range 6 to 36. Findings and limits, study-wide: Stable or contracted on treatment, public clonotypes were also uncommon. Clonality climbed at ibrutinib response, then dropped toward baseline at progression.

There are 15 residues in the CDR3. CDR1 and CDR2 (germline): SGHTA, FQGNSA. V was cut by 5 bases and J by 2 bases, with 14 bases left in between. Here immunoSEQ multiplex PCR was the method, and the copy in TCRdb shows in-frame clones only, minus some. Among nearly 300,000 clones, around 76% were seen once, and the ten largest hold around 6%. The clonotype comes from a human donor with chronic lymphocytic leukemia. This chain uses TRBV7-2 with TRBJ2-3; D is perhaps TRBD2 (5 bases). Sequencing used PBMCs, obtained at disease progression, from a patient treated with ibrutinib. The CDR3: CASSDREPLTDTQYF. Written as DNA, the CDR3 is TGTGCCAGCAGCGACCGGGAACCTCTCACAGATACGCAGTATTTT.